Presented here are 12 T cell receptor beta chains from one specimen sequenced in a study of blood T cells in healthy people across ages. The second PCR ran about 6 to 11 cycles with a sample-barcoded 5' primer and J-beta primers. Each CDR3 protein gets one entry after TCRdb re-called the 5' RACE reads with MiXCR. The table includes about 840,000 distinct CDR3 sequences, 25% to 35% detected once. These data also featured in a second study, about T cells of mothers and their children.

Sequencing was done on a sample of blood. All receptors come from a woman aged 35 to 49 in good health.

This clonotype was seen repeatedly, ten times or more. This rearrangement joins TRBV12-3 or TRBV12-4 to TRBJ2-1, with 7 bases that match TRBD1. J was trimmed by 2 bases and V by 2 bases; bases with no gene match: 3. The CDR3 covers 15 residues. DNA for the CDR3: TGTGCCAGCAGTTTACTGACAGGGCCCTACAATGAGCAGTTCTTC. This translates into CASSLLTGPYNEQFF.

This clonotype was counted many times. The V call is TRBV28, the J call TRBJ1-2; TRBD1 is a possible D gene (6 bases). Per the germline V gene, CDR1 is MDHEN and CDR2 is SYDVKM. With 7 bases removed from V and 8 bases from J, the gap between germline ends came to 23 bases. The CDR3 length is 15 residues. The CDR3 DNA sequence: TGTGCCAGCACCGCCGTTCAGGGGCTCTTCGGGGGCTACACCTTC. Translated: CASTAVQGLFGGYTF.

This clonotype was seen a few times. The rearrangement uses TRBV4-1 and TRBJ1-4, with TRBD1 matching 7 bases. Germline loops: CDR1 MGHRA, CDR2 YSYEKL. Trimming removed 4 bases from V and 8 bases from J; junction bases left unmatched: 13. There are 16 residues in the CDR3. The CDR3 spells CASSREFRQGGEKLFF. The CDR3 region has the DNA TGCGCCAGCAGCCGAGAATTTCGACAGGGTGGAGAAAAACTGTTTTTT.

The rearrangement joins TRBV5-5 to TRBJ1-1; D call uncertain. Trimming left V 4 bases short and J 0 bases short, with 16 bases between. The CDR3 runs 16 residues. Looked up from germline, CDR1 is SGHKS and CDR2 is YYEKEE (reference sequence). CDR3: CASSTQLGKLNTEAFF. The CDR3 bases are TGTGCCAGCAGCACCCAATTAGGGAAACTGAACACTGAAGCTTTCTTT.

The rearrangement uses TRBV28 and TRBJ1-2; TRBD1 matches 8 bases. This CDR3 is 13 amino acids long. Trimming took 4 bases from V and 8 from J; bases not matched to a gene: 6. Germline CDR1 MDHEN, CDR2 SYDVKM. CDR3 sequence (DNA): TGTGCCAGCAGTTCCCTGACAGGGGAAGGCTACACCTTC. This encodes CASSSLTGEGYTF.

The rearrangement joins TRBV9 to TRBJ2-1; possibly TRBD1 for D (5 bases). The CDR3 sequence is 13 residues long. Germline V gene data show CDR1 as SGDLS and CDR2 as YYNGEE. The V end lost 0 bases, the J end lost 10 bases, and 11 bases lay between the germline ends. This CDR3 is CASSVGTKGEQFF. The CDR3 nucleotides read TGTGCCAGCAGCGTAGGGACAAAAGGAGAGCAGTTCTTC.

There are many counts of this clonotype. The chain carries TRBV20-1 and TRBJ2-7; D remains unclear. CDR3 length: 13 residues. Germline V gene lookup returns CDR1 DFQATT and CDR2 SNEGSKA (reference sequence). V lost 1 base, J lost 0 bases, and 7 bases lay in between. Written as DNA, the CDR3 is TGCAGTGCTAGAGCTCCCGGCTCCTACGAGCAGTACTTC. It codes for CSARAPGSYEQYF.

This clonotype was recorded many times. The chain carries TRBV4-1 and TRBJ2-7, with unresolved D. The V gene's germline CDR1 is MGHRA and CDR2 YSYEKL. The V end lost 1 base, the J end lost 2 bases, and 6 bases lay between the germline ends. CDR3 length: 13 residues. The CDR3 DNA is TGCGCCAGCAGCCAAGGGAATCCCTACGAGCAGTACTTC. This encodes CASSQGNPYEQYF.

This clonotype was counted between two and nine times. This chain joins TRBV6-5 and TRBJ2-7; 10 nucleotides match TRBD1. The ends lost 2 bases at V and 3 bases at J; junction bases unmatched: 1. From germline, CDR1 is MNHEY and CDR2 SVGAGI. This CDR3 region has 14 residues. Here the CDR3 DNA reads TGTGCCAGCAGTTACCGGGACAGGGGCTACGAGCAGTACTTC. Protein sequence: CASSYRDRGYEQYF.

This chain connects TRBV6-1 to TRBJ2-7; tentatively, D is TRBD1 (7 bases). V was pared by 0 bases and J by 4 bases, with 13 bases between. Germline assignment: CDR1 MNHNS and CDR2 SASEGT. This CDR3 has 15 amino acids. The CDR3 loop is CASSEAKTGTYEQYF. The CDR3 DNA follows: TGTGCCAGCAGTGAAGCCAAGACAGGGACTTACGAGCAGTACTTC.

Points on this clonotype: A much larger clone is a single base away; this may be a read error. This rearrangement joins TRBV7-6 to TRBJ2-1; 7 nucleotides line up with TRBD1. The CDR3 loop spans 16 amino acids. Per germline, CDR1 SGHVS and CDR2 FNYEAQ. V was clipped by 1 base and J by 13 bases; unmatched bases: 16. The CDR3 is CASSLDSTGPQETQFF. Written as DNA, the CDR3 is TGTGCCAGCAGCTTAGATTCGACAGGGCCCCAAGAGACCCAGTTCTTC.

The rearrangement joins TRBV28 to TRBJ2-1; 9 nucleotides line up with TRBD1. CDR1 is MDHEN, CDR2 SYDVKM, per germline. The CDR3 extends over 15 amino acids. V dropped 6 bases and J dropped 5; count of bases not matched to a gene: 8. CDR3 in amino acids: CASSRGTGSHNEQFF. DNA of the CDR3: TGTGCCAGCAGCCGCGGGACAGGGAGCCACAATGAGCAGTTCTTC.